This T cell receptor beta chain was sequenced during a study of OX40 agonist ivuxolimab in advanced cancers. For the study at large: Averaging 60 years in age, with a range of roughly 23 to 85, the cohort was around 85% male. There were three patients with partial responses, one having hepatocellular carcinoma and two cutaneous melanoma.

In germline, CDR1 is SGHAT, CDR2 FQDESV (reference sequence). Trimming removed 4 bases from V and 2 bases from J, with 10 bases in between. CDR3 length equals 14 residues. The protocol was immunoSEQ multiplex PCR, while the TCRdb copy is restricted to in-frame clones and leaves out a portion. The table shows some 110,000 clones, with around nine tenths occurring only once. The study sampled blood at baseline, cycle 4 day 1, and cycle 7 day 1. This chain connects TRBV11-1 to TRBJ2-3; either TRBD1 or TRBD2 may supply D (5 bases each). This TCR derives from an adult with an advanced solid tumor such as melanoma, head and neck, liver or kidney cancer. This specimen consisted of CD4+ or CD8+ T cells sorted from blood, obtained in a trial of the OX40 agonist ivuxolimab. CDR3 sequence (DNA): TGTGCCAGCAGCTCCCGGGACGCCACAGATACGCAGTATTTT. The encoded protein is CASSSRDATDTQYF.